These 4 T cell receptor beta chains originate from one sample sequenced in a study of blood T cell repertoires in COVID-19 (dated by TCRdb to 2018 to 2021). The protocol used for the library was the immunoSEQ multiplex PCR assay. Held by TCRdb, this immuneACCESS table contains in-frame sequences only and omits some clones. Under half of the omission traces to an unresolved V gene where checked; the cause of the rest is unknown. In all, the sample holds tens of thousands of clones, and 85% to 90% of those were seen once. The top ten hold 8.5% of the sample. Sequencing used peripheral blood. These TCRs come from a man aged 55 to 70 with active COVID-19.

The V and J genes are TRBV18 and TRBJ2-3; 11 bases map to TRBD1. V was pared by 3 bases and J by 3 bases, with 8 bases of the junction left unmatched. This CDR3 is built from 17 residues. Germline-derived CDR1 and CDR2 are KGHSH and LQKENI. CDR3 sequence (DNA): TGTGCCAGCTCACCCACGGACAGGGGGCGCTTAACAGATACGCAGTATTTT. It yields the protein CASSPTDRGRLTDTQYF.

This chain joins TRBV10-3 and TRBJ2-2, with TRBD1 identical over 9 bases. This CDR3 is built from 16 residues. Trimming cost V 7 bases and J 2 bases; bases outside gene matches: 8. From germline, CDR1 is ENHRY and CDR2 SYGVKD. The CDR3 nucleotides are TGTGCCATCATGACGAGACAGGGGGAAAACACCGGGGAGCTGTTTTTT. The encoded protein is CAIMTRQGENTGELFF.

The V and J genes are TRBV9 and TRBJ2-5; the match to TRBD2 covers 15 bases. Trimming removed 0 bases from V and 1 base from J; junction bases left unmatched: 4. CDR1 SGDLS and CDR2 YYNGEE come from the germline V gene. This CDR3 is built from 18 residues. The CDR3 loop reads CASSVEGLAGGGQETQYF. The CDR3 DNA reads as TGTGCCAGCAGCGTAGAGGGACTAGCGGGAGGAGGCCAAGAGACCCAGTACTTC.

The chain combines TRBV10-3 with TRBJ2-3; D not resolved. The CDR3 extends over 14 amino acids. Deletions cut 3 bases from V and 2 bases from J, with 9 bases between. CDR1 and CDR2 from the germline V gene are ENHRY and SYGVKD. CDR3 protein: CAISDPESTDTQYF. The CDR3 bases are TGTGCCATCAGTGACCCCGAGTCCACAGATACGCAGTATTTT.